This T cell receptor (beta chain) was identified during a study of blood T cell repertoires in COVID-19. Study context: PBMCs, B-cell-depleted T cells, or T cells were the source of the cDNA or gDNA that made up the material.

The germline V and J ends were trimmed by 0 bases and 0 bases, with 7 bases remaining between them. Germline CDR1 is SGHKS and CDR2 is YYEKEE (reference sequence). The CDR3 is 14 residues long. Authors' analysis steps: Estimation of nucleated cell counts was performed using reference gene primer amplification. The table came from immunoSEQ multiplex PCR; TCRdb's copy has only in-frame clones and leaves some out. V, J and clone size are taken as reported in that table, and D and trimming were inferred from the DNA itself. The table shows 70,000 to 85,000 clones, with around 90% occurring only once. The TCR comes from an older woman with active COVID-19. The sample taken for sequencing was peripheral blood. This chain joins TRBV5-5 and TRBJ2-7, with D perhaps matching TRBD1 (5 bases). The CDR3 region is CASSLEGPSYEQYF. DNA for the CDR3: TGTGCCAGCAGCTTGGAGGGGCCCTCCTACGAGCAGTACTTC.